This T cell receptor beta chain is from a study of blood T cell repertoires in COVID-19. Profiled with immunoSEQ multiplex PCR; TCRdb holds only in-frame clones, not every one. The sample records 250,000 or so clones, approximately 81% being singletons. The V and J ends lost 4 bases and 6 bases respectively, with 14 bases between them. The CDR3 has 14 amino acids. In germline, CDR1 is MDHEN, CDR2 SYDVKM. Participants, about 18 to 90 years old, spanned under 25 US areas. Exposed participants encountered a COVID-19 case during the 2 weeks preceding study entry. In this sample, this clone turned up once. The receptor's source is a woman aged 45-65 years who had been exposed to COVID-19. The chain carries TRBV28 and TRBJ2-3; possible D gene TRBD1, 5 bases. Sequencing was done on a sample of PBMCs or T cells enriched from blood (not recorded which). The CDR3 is CASSSSGIRDTQYF. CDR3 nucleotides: TGTGCCAGCAGTTCATCAGGGATAAGGGATACGCAGTATTTT.